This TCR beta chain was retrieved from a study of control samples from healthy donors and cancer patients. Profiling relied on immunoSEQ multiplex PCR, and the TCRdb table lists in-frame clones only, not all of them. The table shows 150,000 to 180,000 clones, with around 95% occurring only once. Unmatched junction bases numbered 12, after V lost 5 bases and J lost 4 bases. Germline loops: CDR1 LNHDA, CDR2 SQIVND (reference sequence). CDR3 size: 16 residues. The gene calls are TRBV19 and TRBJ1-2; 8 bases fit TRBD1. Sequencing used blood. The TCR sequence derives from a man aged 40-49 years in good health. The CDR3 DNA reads TGTGCCAGTAGTGTAAATGAAGGACAGGGCACCTATGGCTACACCTTC. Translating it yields CASSVNEGQGTYGYTF.